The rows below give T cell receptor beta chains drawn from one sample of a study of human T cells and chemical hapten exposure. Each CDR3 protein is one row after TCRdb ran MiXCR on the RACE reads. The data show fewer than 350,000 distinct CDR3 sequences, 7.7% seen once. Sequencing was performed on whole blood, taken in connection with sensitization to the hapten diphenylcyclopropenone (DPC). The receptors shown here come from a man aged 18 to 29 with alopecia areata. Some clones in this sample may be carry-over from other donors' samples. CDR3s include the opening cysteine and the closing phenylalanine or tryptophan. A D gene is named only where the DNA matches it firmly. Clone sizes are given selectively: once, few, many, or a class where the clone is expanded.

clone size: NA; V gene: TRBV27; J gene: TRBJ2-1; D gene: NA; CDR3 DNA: TGTGCCAGCAGCGTGAGACTTAGAAACAATGAGCAGTTCTTC; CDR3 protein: CASSVRLRNNEQFF
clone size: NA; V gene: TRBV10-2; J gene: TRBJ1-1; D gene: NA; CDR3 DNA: TGCGCCAGCACCTCTCGAGAGGATAACACTGAAGCTTTCTTT; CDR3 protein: CASTSREDNTEAFF
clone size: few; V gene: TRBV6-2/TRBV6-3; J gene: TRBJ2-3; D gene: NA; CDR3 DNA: TGTGCCAGCAGTCAATCAGAGACAGATACGCAGTATTTT; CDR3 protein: CASSQSETDTQYF
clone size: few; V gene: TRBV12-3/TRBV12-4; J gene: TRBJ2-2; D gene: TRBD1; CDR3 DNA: TGTGCCAGCAGCCGGACAGGTCTAGACACCGGGGAGCTGTTTTTT; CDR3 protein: CASSRTGLDTGELFF
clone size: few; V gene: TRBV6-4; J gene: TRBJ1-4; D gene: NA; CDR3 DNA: TGTGCCAGCAGTCCGACGCACGGAGGGGAAAAACTGTTTTTT; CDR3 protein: CASSPTHGGEKLFF
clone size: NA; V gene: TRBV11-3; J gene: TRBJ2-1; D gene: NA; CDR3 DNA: TGTGCCAGCAGCTTAGGGGGGGCAGAATACAATGAGCAGTTCTTC; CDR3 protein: CASSLGGAEYNEQFF
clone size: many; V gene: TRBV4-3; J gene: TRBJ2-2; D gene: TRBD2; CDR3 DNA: TGCGCCAGCAGCCAAGTCCGGGGGGCCGGGGAGCTGTTTTTT; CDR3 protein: CASSQVRGAGELFF
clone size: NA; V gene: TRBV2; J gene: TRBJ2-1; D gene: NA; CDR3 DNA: TGTGCCAGCAGTGAAGCGCGGGGTCTCACCTACAATGAGCAGTTCTTC; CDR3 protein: CASSEARGLTYNEQFF
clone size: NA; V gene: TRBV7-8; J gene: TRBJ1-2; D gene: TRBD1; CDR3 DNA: TGTGCCAGCAGCTTGGAGATCACCGGGACAGAGTATGGCTACACCTTC; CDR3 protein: CASSLEITGTEYGYTF
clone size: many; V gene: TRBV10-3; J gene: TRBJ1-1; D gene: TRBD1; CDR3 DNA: TGTGCCATCAGTGACGGTCAGGGGGCGCGTGAAGCTTTCTTT; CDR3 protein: CAISDGQGAREAFF
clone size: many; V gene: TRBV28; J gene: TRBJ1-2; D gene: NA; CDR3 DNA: TGTGCCACAAGCGGGGACGGGAACTATGGCTACACCTTC; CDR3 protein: CATSGDGNYGYTF
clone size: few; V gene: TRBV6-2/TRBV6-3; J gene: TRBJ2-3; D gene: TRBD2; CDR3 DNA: TGTGCCAGCAGTTACAAGGGCGGGGGGGCCACAGATACGCAGTATTTT; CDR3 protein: CASSYKGGGATDTQYF
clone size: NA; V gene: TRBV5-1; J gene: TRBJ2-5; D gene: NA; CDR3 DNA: TGCGCCAGCAGCTCCCGGACACCCCAAGAGACCCAGTACTTC; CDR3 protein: CASSSRTPQETQYF
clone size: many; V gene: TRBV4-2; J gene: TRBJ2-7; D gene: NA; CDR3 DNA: TGTGCCAGCAGCCAGTCCAGCTCCTACGAGCAGTACTTC; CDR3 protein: CASSQSSSYEQYF
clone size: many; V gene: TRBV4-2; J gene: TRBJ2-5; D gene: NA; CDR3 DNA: TGTGCCAGCAGCCAGCAGAAGCAAGAGACCCAGTACTTC; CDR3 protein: CASSQQKQETQYF
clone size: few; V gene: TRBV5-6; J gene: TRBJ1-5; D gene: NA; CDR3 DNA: TGTGCCAGCAGCTTGACCCGCGGGCGGCTACCCTATCAGCCCCAGCATTTT; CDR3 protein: CASSLTRGRLPYQPQHF
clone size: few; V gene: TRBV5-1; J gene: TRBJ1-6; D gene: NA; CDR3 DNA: TGCGCCAGCAGCTTCGCAGACGGGGGGTTCGATAATTCACCCCTCCACTTT; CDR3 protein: CASSFADGGFDNSPLHF
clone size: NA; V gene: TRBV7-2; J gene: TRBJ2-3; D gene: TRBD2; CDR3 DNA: TGTGCCAGCAGCTTTCTAGCGGGGGCCGTCACGGATACGCAGTATTTT; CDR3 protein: CASSFLAGAVTDTQYF
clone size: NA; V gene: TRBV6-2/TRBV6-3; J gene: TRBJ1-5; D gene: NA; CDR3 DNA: TGTGCCAGCAGTTACGGGCCAGGGGAAGGCCAGCCCCAGCATTTT; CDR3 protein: CASSYGPGEGQPQHF
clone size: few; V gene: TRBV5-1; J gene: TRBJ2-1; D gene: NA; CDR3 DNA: TGCGCCAGCAGCTTGGAGTGGTCGCCGCAGTTCTTC; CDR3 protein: CASSLEWSPQFF
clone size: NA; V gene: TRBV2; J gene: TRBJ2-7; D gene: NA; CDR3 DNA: TGTGCCAGCAGTGATGGACAGTACCCCTACGAGCAGTACTTC; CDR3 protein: CASSDGQYPYEQYF
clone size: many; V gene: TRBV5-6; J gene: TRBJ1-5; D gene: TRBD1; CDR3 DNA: TGTGCCAGCAGCTCCCTGGAAGGGGGCCACAATCAGCCCCAGCATTTT; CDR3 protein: CASSSLEGGHNQPQHF
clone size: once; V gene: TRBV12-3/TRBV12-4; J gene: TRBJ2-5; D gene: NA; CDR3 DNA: TGTGCCAGCAGTTCTAGGACAGGATTCAGGGGGGCCGAGACCCAGTACTTC; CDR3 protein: CASSSRTGFRGAETQYF
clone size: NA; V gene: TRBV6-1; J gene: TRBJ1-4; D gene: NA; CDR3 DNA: TGTGCCAGTTCCCTTATGGGGGCAGGGCCTGAAAAACTGTTTTTT; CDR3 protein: CASSLMGAGPEKLFF
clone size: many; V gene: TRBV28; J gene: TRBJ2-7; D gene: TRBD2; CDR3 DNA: TGTGCCAGCAGTCCCTTGTTCTTTCAGCGGGGAACCTACGAGCAGTACTTC; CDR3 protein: CASSPLFFQRGTYEQYF
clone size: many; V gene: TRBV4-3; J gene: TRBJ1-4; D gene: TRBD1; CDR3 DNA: TGCGCCAGCAGCCAAGAGGTTTCCCGGGACAGTGGATGGGTGGAAAAACTGTTTTTT; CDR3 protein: CASSQEVSRDSGWVEKLFF
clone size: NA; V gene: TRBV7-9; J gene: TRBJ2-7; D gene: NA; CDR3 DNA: TGTGCCAGCAGCTTAGACCCGGGAAGGTACGAGCAGTACTTC; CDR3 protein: CASSLDPGRYEQYF
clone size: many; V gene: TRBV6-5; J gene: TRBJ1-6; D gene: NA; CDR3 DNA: TGTGCCAGCAGTTCCGAAGGACTAGCAGGTTCACCCCTCCACTTT; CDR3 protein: CASSSEGLAGSPLHF
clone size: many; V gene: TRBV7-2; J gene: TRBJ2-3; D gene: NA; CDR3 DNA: TGTGCCAGCAGCCTGGGGGGGGCGAGCACAGATACGCAGTATTTT; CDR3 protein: CASSLGGASTDTQYF
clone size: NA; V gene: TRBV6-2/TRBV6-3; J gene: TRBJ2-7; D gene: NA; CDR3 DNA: TGTGCCAGCAGTTACCCCACCGGCGAGCAGTACTTC; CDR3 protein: CASSYPTGEQYF
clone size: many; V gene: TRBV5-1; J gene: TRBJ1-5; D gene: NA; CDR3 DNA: TGCGCCAGCAGCTTGGGCGATAAGAGCAATCAGCCCCAGCATTTT; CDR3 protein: CASSLGDKSNQPQHF
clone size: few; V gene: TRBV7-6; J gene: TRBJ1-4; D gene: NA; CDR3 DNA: TGTGCCAGCAGCCCCCTGGGGGGAAAAAAACTGTTTTTT; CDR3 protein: CASSPLGGKKLFF
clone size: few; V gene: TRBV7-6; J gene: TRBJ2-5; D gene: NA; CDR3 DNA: TGTGCCAGCAGCGCCCCACTGAGGGAGCGATTGGAGACCCAGTACTTC; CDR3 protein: CASSAPLRERLETQYF
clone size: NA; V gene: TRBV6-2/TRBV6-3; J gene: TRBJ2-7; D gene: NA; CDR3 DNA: TGTGCCAGCAGTTACGAGGCCAGGAGAGAGCAGTACTTC; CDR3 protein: CASSYEARREQYF
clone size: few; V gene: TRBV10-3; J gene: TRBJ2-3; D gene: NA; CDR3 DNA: TGTGCCATCAGTGAGTCTATGGTTTTTGGGACGACGCAGTATTTT; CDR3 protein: CAISESMVFGTTQYF
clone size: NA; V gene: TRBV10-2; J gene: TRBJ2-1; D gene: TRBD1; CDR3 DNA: TGCGCCAGCAGGCCGAGGGGGCCGAACAATGAGCAGTTCTTC; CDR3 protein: CASRPRGPNNEQFF
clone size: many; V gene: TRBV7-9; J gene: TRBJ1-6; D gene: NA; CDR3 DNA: TGTGCCAGCAGCGACTCCAATTCACCCCTCCACTTT; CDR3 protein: CASSDSNSPLHF
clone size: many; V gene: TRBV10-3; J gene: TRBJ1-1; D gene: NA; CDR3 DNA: TGTGCCATCAGTCGACAGGAGAACACTGAAGCTTTCTTT; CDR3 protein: CAISRQENTEAFF
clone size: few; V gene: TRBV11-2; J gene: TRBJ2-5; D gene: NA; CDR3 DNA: TGTGCCAGCAGCTCATCTAGGTACCAAGAGACCCAGTACTTC; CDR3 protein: CASSSSRYQETQYF
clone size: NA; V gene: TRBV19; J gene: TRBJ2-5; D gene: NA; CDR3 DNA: TGTGCCAGTAGACTCTCCCGGGACAAGCAAGAGACCCAGTACTTC; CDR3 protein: CASRLSRDKQETQYF
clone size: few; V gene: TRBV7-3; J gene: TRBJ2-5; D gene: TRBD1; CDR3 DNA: TGTGCCAGCAGCGCCGACAGGGGAGAGACCCAGTACTTC; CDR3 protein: CASSADRGETQYF
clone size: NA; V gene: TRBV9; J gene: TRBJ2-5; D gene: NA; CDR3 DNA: TGTGCCAGCAGCGTAGTGGGCCCAGGGGGGGAGACCCAGTACTTC; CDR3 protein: CASSVVGPGGETQYF
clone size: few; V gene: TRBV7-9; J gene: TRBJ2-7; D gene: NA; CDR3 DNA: TGTGCCAGCAGCTCCAGGGTAGGCTCCTACGAGCAGTACTTC; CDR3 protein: CASSSRVGSYEQYF
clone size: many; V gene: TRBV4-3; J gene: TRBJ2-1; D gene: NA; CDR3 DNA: TGCGCCAGCAGCCATGGGAGCGCCGAGAGCAATGAGCAGTTCTTC; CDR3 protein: CASSHGSAESNEQFF